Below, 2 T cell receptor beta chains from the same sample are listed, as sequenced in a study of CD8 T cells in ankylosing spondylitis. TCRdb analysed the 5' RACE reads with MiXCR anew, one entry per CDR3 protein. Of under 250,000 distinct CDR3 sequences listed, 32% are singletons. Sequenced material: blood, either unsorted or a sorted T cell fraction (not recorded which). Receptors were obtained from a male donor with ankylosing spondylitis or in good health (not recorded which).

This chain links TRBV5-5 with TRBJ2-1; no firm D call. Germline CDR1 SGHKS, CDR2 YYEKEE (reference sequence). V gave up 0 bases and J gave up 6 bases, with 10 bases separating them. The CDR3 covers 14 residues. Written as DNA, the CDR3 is TGTGCCAGCAGCTTGGCCGGGCAGTTCAATGAGCAGTTCTTC. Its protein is CASSLAGQFNEQFF.

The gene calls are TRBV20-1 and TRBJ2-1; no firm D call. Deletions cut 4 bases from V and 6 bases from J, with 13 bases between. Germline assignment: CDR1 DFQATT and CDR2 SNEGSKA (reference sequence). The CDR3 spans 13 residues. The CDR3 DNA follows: TGCAGTGCTAATACCGGGTTCCTCAATGAGCAGTTCTTC. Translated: CSANTGFLNEQFF.